A selection of T cell receptor beta chains follows, all from one sample in a study of blood T cell repertoires in COVID-19. Using immunoSEQ multiplex PCR, the repertoire was profiled, and TCRdb retains in-frame clones only, with some absent. This table has about 73,000 clones, over 70% appearing once. Sample: peripheral blood. Source of these receptors: a man aged 80 or over with active or convalescent COVID-19. Each CDR3 is given with its conserved first and last residue. The D gene is left open where the match is weak. Some rows have no size entry. The others give once, few or many, or a class for an expanded clone.

J gene,D gene,V gene,clone size,CDR3 DNA,CDR3 protein
TRBJ2-1,NA,TRBV4-2,NA,TGTGCCAGCAGCCAAGATCCTCGTGGAGGCAGGGAGCAGTTCTTC,CASSQDPRGGREQFF
TRBJ1-6,NA,TRBV2,few,TGTGCCAGCCGAAGAACAGCAGGAATTAATTCACCCCTCCACTTT,CASRRTAGINSPLHF
TRBJ1-5,NA,TRBV12-3/TRBV12-4,NA,TGTGCCAGCAGCCTTACATTCAATCAGCCCCAGCATTTT,CASSLTFNQPQHF
TRBJ2-2,TRBD1,TRBV7-6,NA,TGTGCCAGCAGCTTAAGCCCGGGACAGGTGTACACCGGGGAGCTGTTTTTT,CASSLSPGQVYTGELFF
TRBJ2-2,TRBD2,TRBV6-5,NA,TGTGCCAGCACGGGGGGATTAATGGCCACCGGGGAGCTGTTTTTT,CASTGGLMATGELFF
TRBJ2-5,NA,TRBV11-3,NA,TGTGCCAGCAGTTCGGAGTTCAGGGGCGGCCAAGAGACCCAGTACTTC,CASSSEFRGGQETQYF
TRBJ2-5,NA,TRBV2,NA,TGTGCCAGCAGTGACCTGGAGACCCAGTACTTC,CASSDLETQYF
TRBJ2-2,NA,TRBV6-6,NA,TGTGCCAGCGGACGGACTGGGTTTATCGGGGAGCTGTTTTTT,CASGRTGFIGELFF
TRBJ2-4,TRBD1,TRBV19,NA,TGTGCCAGTATGGGACAGGGGCTAGCCAAAAACATTCAGTACTTC,CASMGQGLAKNIQYF
TRBJ1-1,NA,TRBV29-1,NA,TGCAGCGTTCAGACAGTAAACACTGAAGCTTTCTTT,CSVQTVNTEAFF
TRBJ2-3,NA,TRBV6-2/TRBV6-3,NA,TGTGCCAGCAGTTATAGCGCTAACACAGATACGCAGTATTTT,CASSYSANTDTQYF
TRBJ1-3,NA,TRBV11-2,NA,TGTGCCAGCAGCTTGGAACGGGGAGGGGGAAACACCATATATTTT,CASSLERGGGNTIYF
TRBJ1-3,NA,TRBV10-2,once,TGCGCCAGCAGTGAGTCCGGGGGGCTAGGAAACACCATATATTTT,CASSESGGLGNTIYF
TRBJ2-3,NA,TRBV19,once,TGTGCCAGTAGTATTCGGGGGAGCACAGATACGCAGTATTTT,CASSIRGSTDTQYF
TRBJ2-1,TRBD2,TRBV7-2,NA,TGTGCCAGCAGCTTATTCGCCCGGGGGGGGACCTACAATGAGCAGTTCTTC,CASSLFARGGTYNEQFF
TRBJ2-5,TRBD1,TRBV18,NA,TGTGCCAGCTCACCACCCCGACAGGGATTAGAAGAGACCCAGTACTTC,CASSPPRQGLEETQYF
TRBJ2-7,NA,TRBV13,once,TGTGCCAGCAGCTTAAACCAGGTGCAGTACTTC,CASSLNQVQYF
TRBJ2-1,TRBD2,TRBV7-6,NA,TGTGCCAGCAGCTTAACCCTGCCAAGGGACTACTACAATGAGCAGTTCTTC,CASSLTLPRDYYNEQFF
TRBJ1-1,TRBD1,TRBV7-2,NA,TGTGCCAGCAGCTCACCCCGAGGGGGCGGTGAAGCTTTCTTT,CASSSPRGGGEAFF
TRBJ2-5,NA,TRBV15,few,TGTGCCACCAGCGCCGGGGGTCGAGAGACCCAGTACTTC,CATSAGGRETQYF
TRBJ2-5,TRBD1,TRBV5-1,NA,TGCGCCAGCAGCTTTTGGGGACAGAGCCAAGAGACCCAGTACTTC,CASSFWGQSQETQYF
TRBJ2-7,TRBD1,TRBV15,NA,TGTGCCACCCGGGACAGGTCCTCCTACGAGCAGTACTTC,CATRDRSSYEQYF
TRBJ2-7,NA,TRBV6-6,NA,TGTGCCAGCAGTGTTAACATCGAGCAGTACTTC,CASSVNIEQYF
TRBJ2-7,NA,TRBV4-1,few,TGCGCCAGCAGCCAAGAATCCGGACACCCTGCCTACGAGCAGTACTTC,CASSQESGHPAYEQYF
TRBJ2-1,TRBD2,TRBV6-4,NA,TGTGCCAGCAGTGACTCGGCGGGAGGGAACAATGAGCAGTTCTTC,CASSDSAGGNNEQFF
TRBJ1-4,NA,TRBV19,NA,TGTGCCAGTAGGACTTCGCAGGGGCCCTGGGAAAAACTGTTTTTT,CASRTSQGPWEKLFF
TRBJ2-4,NA,TRBV6-2/TRBV6-3,NA,TGTGCCAGCAGTTACTCTCTGGGACTCGCCACCAACATTCAGTACTTC,CASSYSLGLATNIQYF
TRBJ2-7,TRBD1,TRBV27,NA,TGTGCCAGCAGTACCGGACAGGGAAGAACCTACGAGCAGTACTTC,CASSTGQGRTYEQYF
TRBJ1-3,NA,TRBV30,NA,TGTGCCTGGATCCCATTCTCTGGAAACACCATATATTTT,CAWIPFSGNTIYF
TRBJ1-5,NA,TRBV6-4,NA,TGTGCCAGCAGTGTCGGGAAGCCCCAGCATTTT,CASSVGKPQHF
TRBJ2-1,TRBD2,TRBV19,NA,TGTGCCAGTAGTCTCCGGACTAGCGATGAGCAGTTCTTC,CASSLRTSDEQFF
TRBJ2-2,TRBD1,TRBV7-6,NA,TGTGCCAGCAGCTTAGTCGAGGGGGCTTACGGGGAGCTGTTTTTT,CASSLVEGAYGELFF
TRBJ1-6,NA,TRBV10-2,NA,TGCGCCAGCAGTGAGTGGCCTAATTCACCCCTCCACTTT,CASSEWPNSPLHF
TRBJ2-7,NA,TRBV9,NA,TGTGCCAGCAGCGTCATCCAGGGAGGCGAGCAGTACTTC,CASSVIQGGEQYF
TRBJ2-1,TRBD2,TRBV5-5,NA,TGTGCCAGCAGCTTGGGGCCGGGAGGCGAGCAGTTCTTC,CASSLGPGGEQFF
TRBJ1-5,TRBD1,TRBV6-5,NA,TGTGCCAGCAGAAATACAGGGGGCAATAATCAGCCCCAGCATTTT,CASRNTGGNNQPQHF
TRBJ2-7,NA,TRBV5-1,NA,TGCGCCAGCAGCTTAAGGGCGGGTACCTACGAGCAGTACTTC,CASSLRAGTYEQYF
TRBJ2-1,TRBD1,TRBV2,NA,TGTGCCAGCAGTGAAGCGGGACAGGGTAAGATCCTCTTC,CASSEAGQGKILF
TRBJ2-5,TRBD2,TRBV20-1,NA,TGCAGTGCTAGTGGGGGGGGCCAAGAGACCCAGTACTTC,CSASGGGQETQYF
TRBJ2-5,TRBD2,TRBV6-1,NA,TGTGCCAGCAGTGAAGTTAGCGGGAGGGGTGAGACCCAGTACTTC,CASSEVSGRGETQYF
TRBJ2-3,NA,TRBV6-2/TRBV6-3,NA,TGTGCCAGCAGCCAGACAGGTCCAGATACGCAGTATTTT,CASSQTGPDTQYF